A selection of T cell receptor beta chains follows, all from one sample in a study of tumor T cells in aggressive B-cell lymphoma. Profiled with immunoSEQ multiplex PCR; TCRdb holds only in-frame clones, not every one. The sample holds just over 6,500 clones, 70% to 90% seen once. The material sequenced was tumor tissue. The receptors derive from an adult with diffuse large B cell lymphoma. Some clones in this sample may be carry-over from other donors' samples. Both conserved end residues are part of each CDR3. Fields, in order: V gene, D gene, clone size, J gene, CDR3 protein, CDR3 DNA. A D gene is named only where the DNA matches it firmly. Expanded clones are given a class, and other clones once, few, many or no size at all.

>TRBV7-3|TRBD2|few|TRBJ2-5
CASSLGTGLAVETQYF
TGTGCCAGCAGCTTAGGGACAGGACTAGCGGTGGAGACCCAGTACTTC
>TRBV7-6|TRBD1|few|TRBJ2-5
CASSSLDRGETQYF
TGTGCCAGCAGCTCCCTGGACAGGGGGGAGACCCAGTACTTC
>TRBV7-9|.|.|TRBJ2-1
CASSPARGGYNEQFF
TGTGCCAGCAGCCCAGCTAGGGGGGGCTACAATGAGCAGTTCTTC
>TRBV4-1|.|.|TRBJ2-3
CASSQDIGGADTQYF
TGCGCCAGCAGCCAAGATATCGGAGGCGCAGATACGCAGTATTTT
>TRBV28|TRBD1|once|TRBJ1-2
CASSSGTGRNYGYTF
TGTGCCAGCAGTTCAGGGACAGGGAGAAATTATGGCTACACCTTC
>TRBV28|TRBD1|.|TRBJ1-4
CASSSQFGDRMGF
TGTGCCAGCAGTTCCCAGTTCGGGGACAGGATGGGTTTT
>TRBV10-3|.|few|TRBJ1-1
CAINEQGMNTEAFF
TGTGCCATCAACGAGCAGGGCATGAACACTGAAGCTTTCTTT
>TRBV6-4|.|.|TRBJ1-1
CASSDEGGTEAFF
TGTGCCAGCAGTGATGAGGGAGGCACTGAAGCTTTCTTT
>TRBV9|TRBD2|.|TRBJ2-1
CASSAGGAGDDEQFF
TGTGCCAGCAGCGCCGGGGGGGCGGGAGACGATGAGCAGTTCTTC
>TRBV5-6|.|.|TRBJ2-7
CASSLEGVLAYEQYF
TGTGCCAGCAGCTTGGAGGGGGTTTTGGCCTACGAGCAGTACTTC
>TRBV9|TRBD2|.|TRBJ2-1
CASSVGGTSGSNEQFF
TGTGCCAGCAGCGTAGGGGGGACTAGCGGGAGCAATGAGCAGTTCTTC
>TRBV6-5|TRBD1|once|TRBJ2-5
CATRDRADQETQYF
TGTGCCACCCGGGACAGGGCTGACCAAGAGACCCAGTACTTC
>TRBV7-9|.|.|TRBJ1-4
CASSLVLGAEKLFF
TGTGCCAGCAGCTTAGTCCTGGGGGCAGAAAAACTGTTTTTT
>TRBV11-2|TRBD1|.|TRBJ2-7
CASSLGQGLSYEQYF
TGTGCCAGCAGCTTGGGACAGGGACTCTCCTACGAGCAGTACTTC
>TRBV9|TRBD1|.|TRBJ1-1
CASSPGTGSMNTEAFF
TGTGCCAGCAGCCCCGGGACAGGGTCGATGAACACTGAAGCTTTCTTT
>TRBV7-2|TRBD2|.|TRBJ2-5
CASSYGTSLGRETQYF
TGTGCCAGCAGCTATGGGACTAGCCTAGGGAGAGAGACCCAGTACTTC
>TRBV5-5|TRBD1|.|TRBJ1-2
CASSLVPGGFYYGYTF
TGTGCCAGCAGCTTGGTCCCAGGGGGCTTTTACTATGGCTACACCTTC
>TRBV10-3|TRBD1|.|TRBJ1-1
CAISRTGGLNTEAFF
TGTGCCATCAGTCGGACAGGGGGCTTGAACACTGAAGCTTTCTTT
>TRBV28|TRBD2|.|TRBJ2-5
CASSLGTSGGGETQYF
TGTGCCAGCAGTCTAGGGACTAGCGGGGGCGGCGAGACCCAGTACTTC
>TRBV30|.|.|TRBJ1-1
CAWSVRGHQQAFF
TGTGCCTGGAGTGTACGAGGGCACCAGCAAGCTTTCTTT
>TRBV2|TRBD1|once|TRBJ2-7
CASSGGRGLYEQYF
TGTGCCAGCAGTGGCGGCAGGGGGCTATACGAGCAGTACTTC
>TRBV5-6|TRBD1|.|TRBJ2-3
CASGDRPDTQYF
TGTGCCAGCGGGGACAGACCAGATACGCAGTATTTT
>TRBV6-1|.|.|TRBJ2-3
CASSGQGYTDTQYF
TGTGCCAGCAGTGGGCAGGGGTACACAGATACGCAGTATTTT
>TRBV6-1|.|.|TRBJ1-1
CASTWTAPNTEAFF
TGTGCCAGCACTTGGACAGCGCCGAACACTGAAGCTTTCTTT
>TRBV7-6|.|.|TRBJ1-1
CASSLEQGWSKTFF
TGTGCCAGCAGCTTAGAACAGGGTTGGTCTAAAACTTTCTTT
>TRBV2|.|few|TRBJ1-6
CASSGTGSSYNSPLHF
TGTGCCAGCAGTGGAACAGGGAGCTCCTATAATTCACCCCTCCACTTT
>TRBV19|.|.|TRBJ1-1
CASRSGRVKNTEAFF
TGTGCCAGTCGGTCGGGGAGGGTGAAGAACACTGAAGCTTTCTTT
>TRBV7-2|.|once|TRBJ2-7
CASSQVPYEQYF
TGTGCCAGCAGCCAGGTCCCTTACGAGCAGTACTTC